The source of this TCR beta chain is a study of cytomegalovirus exposure and HLA in healthy donors. This clone occurred once. The antigen is not known. The primer mix had 60 Vbeta and 13 Jbeta primers. Only in-frame clones appear in the TCRdb table, and some are missing; sequencing was by immunoSEQ multiplex PCR. The sample has some 150,000 clones; around four fifths are singletons. General study points: An analysis done earlier found most TCR beta V segments productive about 90% or about 30% of the time.

Trimming pared 5 bases from V and 4 bases from J, leaving 18 bases between. The CDR3 runs to 16 residues. Germline V gene lookup returns CDR1 SGHAT and CDR2 FQNNGV. The source is a woman aged 45-59 years in good health and CMV-seronegative. V is TRBV11-2 and J is TRBJ2-1, with a weak D call TRBD2 (6 bases). The sample consisted of PBMCs. As DNA, the CDR3 is TGTGCCAGCAGCCCCCGCCGGGGGAACGTTTACAATGAGCAGTTCTTC. Translation: CASSPRRGNVYNEQFF.